A selection of T cell receptor beta chains follows, all from one sample in a study of blood T cell repertoires in COVID-19. Produced via immunoSEQ multiplex PCR; TCRdb's table is partial and in-frame only. Altogether about 220,000 clones are present, 85% being singletons, with the ten largest covering around 3%. The sequencing sample was made of peripheral blood. The receptors derive from a man in his fifties who had recovered from COVID-19. The CDR3 runs from the conserved cysteine through the conserved F or W. The order of the fields is clone size, V gene, J gene, D gene, CDR3 DNA, CDR3 protein. A D gene is named only where the DNA matches it firmly. Rows may omit the clone size; those that give it use once, few, many or a size class.

abundance: -; v_gene: TRBV5-1; j_gene: TRBJ2-7; d_gene: TRBD2; CDR3nt: TGCGCCAGCAGCTTGGGGTCTAGCGGTACCTACGAGCAGTACTTC; CDR3aa: CASSLGSSGTYEQYF
abundance: -; v_gene: TRBV19; j_gene: TRBJ2-1; d_gene: -; CDR3nt: TGTGCCTCTTCCGATAGGACAAGGCGCAATGAGCAGTTCTTC; CDR3aa: CASSDRTRRNEQFF
abundance: -; v_gene: TRBV5-1; j_gene: TRBJ2-2; d_gene: TRBD2; CDR3nt: TGCGCCAGCAGCTGGGAGCTAGCGGGGAACACCGGGGAGCTGTTTTTT; CDR3aa: CASSWELAGNTGELFF
abundance: many; v_gene: TRBV9; j_gene: TRBJ2-3; d_gene: TRBD2; CDR3nt: TGTGCCAGCAGCCCTACTCCAGGACTAGCAGGGCTCCCCTCCACAGATACGCAGTATTTT; CDR3aa: CASSPTPGLAGLPSTDTQYF
abundance: -; v_gene: TRBV29-1; j_gene: TRBJ1-2; d_gene: TRBD1; CDR3nt: TGCAGCGTGTGGGACAGGGACCAACCCCCTAACTATGGCTACACCTTC; CDR3aa: CSVWDRDQPPNYGYTF
abundance: -; v_gene: TRBV28; j_gene: TRBJ2-5; d_gene: TRBD2; CDR3nt: TGTGCCAGCATGAATTCCCAAGGACTAGCGGGAAGGGAGACCCAGTACTTC; CDR3aa: CASMNSQGLAGRETQYF
abundance: -; v_gene: TRBV20-1; j_gene: TRBJ1-1; d_gene: -; CDR3nt: TGCAGTGCTAGTCCCGCCCAGGGTTTCGCTGAAGCTTTCTTT; CDR3aa: CSASPAQGFAEAFF
abundance: -; v_gene: TRBV2; j_gene: TRBJ1-3; d_gene: -; CDR3nt: TGTGCCAGCAGTGAAGATATAGGAAACACCATATATTTT; CDR3aa: CASSEDIGNTIYF
abundance: -; v_gene: TRBV2; j_gene: TRBJ1-5; d_gene: -; CDR3nt: TGTGCCAGCAGTGTGGAGGGGCTGCACCAGCCCCAGCATTTT; CDR3aa: CASSVEGLHQPQHF
abundance: -; v_gene: TRBV28; j_gene: TRBJ2-7; d_gene: TRBD2; CDR3nt: TGTGCCAGCAGTAAACCTCTAGCGGGGAGCTCCTACGAGCAGTACTTC; CDR3aa: CASSKPLAGSSYEQYF
abundance: once; v_gene: TRBV2; j_gene: TRBJ1-4; d_gene: TRBD1; CDR3nt: TGTGCCAGCAGACGGACAGGGGGTAGTGAAAAACTGTTTTTT; CDR3aa: CASRRTGGSEKLFF
abundance: -; v_gene: TRBV13; j_gene: TRBJ2-7; d_gene: TRBD2; CDR3nt: TGTGCCAGCAGCTTAGGGGGGAGGGCCCACGAGCAGTACTTC; CDR3aa: CASSLGGRAHEQYF
abundance: -; v_gene: TRBV24-1; j_gene: TRBJ2-5; d_gene: -; CDR3nt: TGTGCCACCAGTGATTCCCGACAGCCACAAGAGACCCAGTACTTC; CDR3aa: CATSDSRQPQETQYF
abundance: once; v_gene: TRBV19; j_gene: TRBJ2-1; d_gene: TRBD1; CDR3nt: TGTGCCAGTAGTCAGGGGGACCTCTCCTACAATGAGCAGTTCTTC; CDR3aa: CASSQGDLSYNEQFF
abundance: -; v_gene: TRBV11-2; j_gene: TRBJ2-7; d_gene: -; CDR3nt: TGTGCCAGCAGCTTACAGTACGAGCAGTACTTC; CDR3aa: CASSLQYEQYF
abundance: -; v_gene: TRBV7-2; j_gene: TRBJ2-2; d_gene: -; CDR3nt: TGTGCCAGCAGCTTAGCGGGACGGGGGACCGGGGAGCTGTTTTTT; CDR3aa: CASSLAGRGTGELFF
abundance: -; v_gene: TRBV12-3/TRBV12-4; j_gene: TRBJ2-2; d_gene: -; CDR3nt: TGTGCCAGCAGCCGGGACATCGGGGAGCTGTTTTTT; CDR3aa: CASSRDIGELFF
abundance: -; v_gene: TRBV18; j_gene: TRBJ2-1; d_gene: TRBD1; CDR3nt: TGTGCCAGCTCACCTCCTCGACAGGGATGGTACAATGAGCAGTTCTTC; CDR3aa: CASSPPRQGWYNEQFF